Following are 16 T cell receptor beta chains from one sample sequenced in a study of T cells in Graves' hyperthyroidism and ophthalmopathy. Researchers amplified the TCR beta CDR3 regions from RNA transcripts. With the HTBI primer set, the TCR CDR3 went through a first round of RT-PCR. TCRdb analysed the multiplex PCR reads with MiXCR anew, one entry per CDR3 protein. The sample holds more than 500,000 distinct CDR3 sequences, approximately 44% seen once. The sequenced material came from peripheral blood or thyroid tissue (not recorded which). The receptors derive from an adult woman with Graves' disease, either hyperthyroidism or ophthalmopathy (not recorded which).

This clonotype showed up just a few times. The rearrangement uses TRBV10-2 and TRBJ1-1, with TRBD1 as a possible D gene (5 bases). V lost 3 bases, J lost 0 bases, and 8 bases lay in between. Germline CDR1 is WSHSY and CDR2 is SAAADI. This CDR3 is built from 14 residues. This CDR3 is CASSEYRLNTEAFF. DNA for the CDR3: TGCGCCAGCAGTGAATACAGGTTGAACACTGAAGCTTTCTTT.

This clonotype occurred once. The J gene is TRBJ2-5, the V gene TRBV3-1, with 7 positions matching TRBD1. The germline gives CDR1 LGHDT, CDR2 YNNKEL (reference sequence). The V segment lost 1 base and the J segment 4 bases; nucleotides outside the gene matches: 3. The CDR3 contains 14 residues. CDR3 nucleotides: TGTGCCAGCAGCCAAGCACAGGGGCGAGAGACCCAGTACTTC. Translation: CASSQAQGRETQYF.

In regard to this clonotype: This may stem from a read error, because a much larger clone lies one nucleotide away. The rearrangement uses TRBV4-2 and TRBJ2-7; possibly TRBD1 or TRBD2 for D (5 bases each). Trimming left V 0 bases short and J 12 bases short, with 18 bases between. CDR1 is LGHNA and CDR2 is YNFKEQ in the germline V gene. The length of the CDR3 is 14 residues. CDR3 in amino acids: CASSQDGRVSGRYF. In nucleotides, the CDR3 is TGTGCCAGCAGCCAAGATGGCAGGGTTTCGGGGCGGTACTTC.

In the case of this clonotype: The germline gene is not matched at one end of the junction; a read error may be the cause. V gene TRBV2 combines with J gene TRBJ2-7, with 7 bases that match TRBD1. Germline CDR1 is SNHLY and CDR2 is FYNNEI. The CDR3 is 17 amino acids. This CDR3 is CASSPLVGTAHSDEQYF. In DNA, the CDR3 is TGTGCCAGCAGTCCCCTCGTAGGGACAGCCCACTCCGACGAGCAGTACTTC.

This clonotype was recorded many times. The chain has TRBV5-4 and TRBJ1-2, with unresolved D. The length of the CDR3 is 11 residues. The V gene lost 9 bases and the J gene lost 5 bases, with 11 bases spanning the gap. Germline CDR1 and CDR2: SGHNT and YYREEE (reference sequence). As DNA, the CDR3 is TGTGCCATCCGCGGGGAGTATGGCTACACCTTC. Its translation is CAIRGEYGYTF.

The rearrangement joins TRBV7-9 to TRBJ2-7; 13 bases are shared with TRBD2. The J call is in doubt because the DNA end fits TRBJ2-1 better. This CDR3 region has 18 residues. Looked up from germline, CDR1 is SEHNR and CDR2 is FQNEAQ (reference sequence). CDR3 sequence (DNA): TGTGCCAGCAGCACCACCGGGACTAGCGGGAAAGGTTGGAATGAGCAGTTCTTC. Encoded protein: CASSTTGTSGKGWNEQFF.

This clonotype was seen more than once but under ten times. The V gene is TRBV29-1, the J gene TRBJ2-2; a weak D match, TRBD1 (6 bases). This CDR3 has 13 amino acids. Germline assignment: CDR1 SQVTM and CDR2 ANQGSEA. V gave up 4 bases and J gave up 7 bases, with 13 bases separating them. The CDR3 region is CSVGTVIDGELFF. CDR3 sequence (DNA): TGCAGCGTTGGGACAGTGATTGACGGGGAGCTGTTTTTT.

This clonotype was counted only a few times. Here the CDR3 DNA reads TGTGCCAGCAGCTTCGGGACACGAAATTCACCCCTCCACTTT. Residues: CASSFGTRNSPLHF. This chain links TRBV27 with TRBJ1-6, with a weak D call TRBD1 (6 bases). The germline CDR1 and CDR2 sequences are MNHEY and SMNVEV (reference sequence). Trimming removed 6 bases from V and 7 bases from J, with 13 bases in between. The CDR3 is made up of 14 amino acids.

The genes are TRBV20-1 and TRBJ2-5, with TRBD1 matching over 7 bases. V shed 6 bases and J 5 bases; nucleotides not matched to a gene: 21. Germline lookup yields CDR1 DFQATT and CDR2 SNEGSKA (reference sequence). The CDR3 contains 17 residues. The CDR3 spells CSAMDRSGNTFWETQYF. Written as DNA, the CDR3 is TGCAGTGCCATGGACAGGTCTGGAAACACGTTCTGGGAGACCCAGTACTTC.

V and J are TRBV29-1 and TRBJ2-7; TRBD2 might be the D (6 bases). Germline-derived CDR1 and CDR2 are SQVTM and ANQGSEA. V was cut by 7 bases and J by 6 bases, with 19 bases left in between. This CDR3 comprises 13 residues. The CDR3 coding sequence is TGCAGCGCTCAAACCGGGACTGAGCGCGAGCAGTACTTC. Amino acids: CSAQTGTEREQYF.

Regarding this clonotype: Just one base apart from a much larger clone, this may be a read error. The rearrangement uses TRBV7-9 and TRBJ1-2; the match to TRBD1 covers 9 bases. J was trimmed by 5 bases and V by 4 bases; bases with no gene match: 11. Germline loops: CDR1 SEHNR, CDR2 FQNEAQ (reference sequence). The CDR3 sequence is 16 residues long. CDR3 sequence: CASSSTGGEKNYGYTF. Written as DNA, the CDR3 is TGTGCCAGCAGCTCGACAGGGGGAGAGAAAAATTATGGCTACACCTTC.

This clonotype occurred once. This sequence joins TRBV5-1 and TRBJ1-2; 8 bases map to TRBD1. There are 14 residues in the CDR3. The germline CDR1 and CDR2 sequences are SGHRS and YFSETQ. V trimming: 3 bases; J trimming: 9 bases; junction bases outside the gene matches: 10. The CDR3 region is CASSWGTGWRSYTF. CDR3 sequence (DNA): TGCGCCAGCAGCTGGGGGACAGGTTGGCGGAGCTACACCTTC.

Regarding this clonotype: Being one base from a much bigger clone, this may be a read error. This chain uses TRBV5-1 with TRBJ2-5; TRBD2 aligns across 15 bases. Per germline, CDR1 SGHRS and CDR2 YFSETQ. The ends lost 3 bases at V and 4 bases at J; junction bases unmatched: 10. This CDR3 has 18 amino acids. In DNA, the CDR3 is TGCGCCAGCAGCTCCTCCGGGACTAGCGGGAGGCTGCGAGAGACCCAGTACTTC. Residues: CASSSSGTSGRLRETQYF.

The chain joins TRBV29-1 to TRBJ2-5, with 9 bases identical to TRBD1. Germline CDR1 SQVTM, CDR2 ANQGSEA. The CDR3 loop spans 13 amino acids. The V and J ends lost 7 bases and 5 bases, in that order; junction bases with no gene match: 8. The CDR3 region is CSAITGGGETQYF. The CDR3, as DNA: TGCAGCGCCATAACAGGGGGCGGGGAGACCCAGTACTTC.

The chain uses TRBV28 and TRBJ2-7, with D perhaps TRBD2 (6 bases). This CDR3 contains 15 residues. Germline V gives CDR1 MDHEN, CDR2 SYDVKM. Trimming stripped 2 bases from V and 3 bases from J, with 14 bases between. The CDR3 nucleotides are TGTGCCAGCAGTTTAGTTGGGGGGTTAGGCTACGAGCAGTACTTC. Translated: CASSLVGGLGYEQYF.

The rearrangement links TRBV13 to TRBJ1-4; D not resolved. V lost 0 bases and J lost 0, with 5 bases in between. CDR1 is PRHDT, CDR2 FYEKMQ, per germline (reference sequence). CDR3 length equals 15 residues. The CDR3 nucleotides read TGTGCCAGCAGCTTAGGAGCGTCAACTAATGAAAAACTGTTTTTT. It is translated as CASSLGASTNEKLFF.